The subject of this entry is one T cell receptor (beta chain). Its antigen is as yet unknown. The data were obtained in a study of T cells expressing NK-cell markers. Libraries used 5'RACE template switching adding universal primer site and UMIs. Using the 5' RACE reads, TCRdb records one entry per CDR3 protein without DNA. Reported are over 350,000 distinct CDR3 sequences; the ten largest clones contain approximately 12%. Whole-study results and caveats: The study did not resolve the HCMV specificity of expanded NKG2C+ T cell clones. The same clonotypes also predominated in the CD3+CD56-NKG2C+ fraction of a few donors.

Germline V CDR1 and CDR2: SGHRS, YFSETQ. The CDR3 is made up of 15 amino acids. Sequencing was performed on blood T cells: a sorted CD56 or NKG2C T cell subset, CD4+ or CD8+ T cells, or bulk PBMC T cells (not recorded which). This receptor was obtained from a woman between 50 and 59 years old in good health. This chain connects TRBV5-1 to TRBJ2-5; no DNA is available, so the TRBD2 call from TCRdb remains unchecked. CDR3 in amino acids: CASSLEAGAWETQYF.